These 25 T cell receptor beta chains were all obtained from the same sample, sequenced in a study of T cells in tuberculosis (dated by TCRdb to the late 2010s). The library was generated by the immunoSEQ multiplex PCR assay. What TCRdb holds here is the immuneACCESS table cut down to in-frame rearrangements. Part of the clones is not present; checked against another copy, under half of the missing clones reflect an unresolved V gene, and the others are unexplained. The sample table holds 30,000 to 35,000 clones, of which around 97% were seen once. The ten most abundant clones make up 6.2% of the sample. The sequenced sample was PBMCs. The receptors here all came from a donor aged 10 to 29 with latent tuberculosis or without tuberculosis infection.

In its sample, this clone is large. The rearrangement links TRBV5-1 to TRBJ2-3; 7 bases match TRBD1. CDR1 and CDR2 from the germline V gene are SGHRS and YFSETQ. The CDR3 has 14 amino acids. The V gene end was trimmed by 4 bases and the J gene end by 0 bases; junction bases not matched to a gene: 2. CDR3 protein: CASSPGQSTDTQYF. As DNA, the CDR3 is TGCGCCAGCAGCCCGGGACAGAGCACAGATACGCAGTATTTT. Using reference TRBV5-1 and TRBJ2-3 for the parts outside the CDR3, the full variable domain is KAGVTQTPRYLIKTRGQQVTLSCSPISGHRSVSWYQQTPGQGLQFLFEYFSETQRNKGNFPGRFSGRQFSNSRSEMNVSTLELGDSALYLCASSPGQSTDTQYFGPGTRLTVL.

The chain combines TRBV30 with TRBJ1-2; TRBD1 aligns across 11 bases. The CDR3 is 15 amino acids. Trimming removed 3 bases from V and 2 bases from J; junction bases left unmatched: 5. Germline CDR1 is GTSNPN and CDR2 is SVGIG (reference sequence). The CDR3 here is CAWRRWDRGNYGYTF. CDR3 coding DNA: TGTGCCTGGAGACGGTGGGACAGGGGGAACTATGGCTACACCTTC.

The CDR3 DNA reads as TGCGCCAGCACTCCGGTGGTCTCTGGGGCCAACGTCCTGACTTTC. This encodes CASTPVVSGANVLTF. The chain carries TRBV5-1 and TRBJ2-6; D not certain. With 6 bases removed from V and 0 bases from J, the gap between germline ends came to 10 bases. Germline-derived CDR1 and CDR2 are SGHRS and YFSETQ. This CDR3 is built from 15 residues.

CDR3 nucleotide sequence: TGTGCCAGCAGGGGGCTCACACCTTCCTACAATGAGCAGTTCTTC. It translates to CASRGLTPSYNEQFF. V gene TRBV7-8 combines with J gene TRBJ2-1; possible D gene TRBD1, 5 bases. The CDR3 runs 15 residues. The V end lost 6 bases, the J end lost 1 base, and 13 bases lay between the germline ends. The V gene's germline CDR1 is SGHVS and CDR2 FQNEAQ.

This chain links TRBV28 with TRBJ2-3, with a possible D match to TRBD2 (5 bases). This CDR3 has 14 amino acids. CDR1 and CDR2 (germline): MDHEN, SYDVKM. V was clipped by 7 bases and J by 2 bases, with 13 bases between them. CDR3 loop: CASTLPRDTDTQYF. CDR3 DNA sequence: TGTGCCAGCACCCTTCCCCGGGACACAGATACGCAGTATTTT.

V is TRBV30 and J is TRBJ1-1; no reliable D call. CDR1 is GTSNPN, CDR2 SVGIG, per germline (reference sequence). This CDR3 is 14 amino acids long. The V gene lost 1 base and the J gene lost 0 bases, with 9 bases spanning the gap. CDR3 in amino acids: CAWSAATMNTEAFF. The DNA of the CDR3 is TGTGCCTGGAGTGCAGCGACTATGAACACTGAAGCTTTCTTT.

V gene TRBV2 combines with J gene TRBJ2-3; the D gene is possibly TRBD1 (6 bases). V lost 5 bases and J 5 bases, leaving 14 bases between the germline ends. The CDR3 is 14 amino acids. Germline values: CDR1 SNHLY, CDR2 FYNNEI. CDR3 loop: CASSNTGKIDTQYF. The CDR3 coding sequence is TGTGCCAGCAGTAATACAGGGAAAATAGATACGCAGTATTTT. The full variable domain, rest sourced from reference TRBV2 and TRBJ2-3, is EPEVTQTPSHQVTQMGQEVILRCVPISNHLYFYWYRQILGQKVEFLVSFYNNEISEKSEIFDDQFSVERPDGSNFTLKIRSTKLEDSAMYFCASSNTGKIDTQYFGPGTRLTVL.

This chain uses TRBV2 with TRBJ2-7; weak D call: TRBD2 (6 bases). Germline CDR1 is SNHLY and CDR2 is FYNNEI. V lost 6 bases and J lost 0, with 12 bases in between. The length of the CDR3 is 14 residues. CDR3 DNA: TGTGCCAGCAGCTTAGCGGTTAGCTCCTACGAGCAGTACTTC. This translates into CASSLAVSSYEQYF.

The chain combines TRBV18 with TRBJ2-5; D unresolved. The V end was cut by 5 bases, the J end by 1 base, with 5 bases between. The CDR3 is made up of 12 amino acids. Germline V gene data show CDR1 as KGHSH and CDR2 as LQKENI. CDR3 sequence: CASSSSQETQYF. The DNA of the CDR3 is TGTGCCAGCTCATCCTCCCAAGAGACCCAGTACTTC.

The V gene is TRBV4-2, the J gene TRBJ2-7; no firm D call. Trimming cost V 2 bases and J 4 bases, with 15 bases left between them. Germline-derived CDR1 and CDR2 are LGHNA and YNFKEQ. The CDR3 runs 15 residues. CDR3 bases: TGTGCCAGCAGCCAATCGGAGTCTGCCGGTTACGAGCAGTACTTC. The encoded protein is CASSQSESAGYEQYF.

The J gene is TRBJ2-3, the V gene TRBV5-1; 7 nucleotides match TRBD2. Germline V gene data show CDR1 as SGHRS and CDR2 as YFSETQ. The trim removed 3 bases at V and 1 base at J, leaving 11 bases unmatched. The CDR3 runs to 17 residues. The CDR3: CASSSRASGVGTDTQYF. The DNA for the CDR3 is TGCGCCAGCAGCTCCCGGGCCAGCGGGGTTGGCACAGATACGCAGTATTTT.

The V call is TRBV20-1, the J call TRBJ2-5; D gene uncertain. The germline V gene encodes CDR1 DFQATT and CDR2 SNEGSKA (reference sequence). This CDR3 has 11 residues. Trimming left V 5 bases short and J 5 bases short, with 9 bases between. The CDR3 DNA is TGCAGTGCTCCCGCGCCGGAGACCCAGTACTTC. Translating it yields CSAPAPETQYF.

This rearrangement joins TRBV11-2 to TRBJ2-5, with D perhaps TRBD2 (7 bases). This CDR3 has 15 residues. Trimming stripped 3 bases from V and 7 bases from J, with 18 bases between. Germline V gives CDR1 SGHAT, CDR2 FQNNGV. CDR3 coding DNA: TGTGCCAGCAGCTTTCCCCTAGGGGGGGTCGGGACCCAGTACTTC. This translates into CASSFPLGGVGTQYF.

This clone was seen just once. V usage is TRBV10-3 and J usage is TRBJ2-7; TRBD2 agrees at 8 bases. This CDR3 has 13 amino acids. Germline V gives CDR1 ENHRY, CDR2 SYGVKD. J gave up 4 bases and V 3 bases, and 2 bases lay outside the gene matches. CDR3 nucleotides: TGTGCCATCAGTGAAGGGACTAGTTACGAGCAGTACTTC. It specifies CAISEGTSYEQYF.

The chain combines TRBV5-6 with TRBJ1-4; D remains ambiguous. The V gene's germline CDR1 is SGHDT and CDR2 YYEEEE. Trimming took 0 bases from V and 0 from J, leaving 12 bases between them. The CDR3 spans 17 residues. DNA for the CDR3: TGTGCCAGCAGCTTGGGCCCCGTCGGTGCAACTAATGAAAAACTGTTTTTT. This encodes CASSLGPVGATNEKLFF.

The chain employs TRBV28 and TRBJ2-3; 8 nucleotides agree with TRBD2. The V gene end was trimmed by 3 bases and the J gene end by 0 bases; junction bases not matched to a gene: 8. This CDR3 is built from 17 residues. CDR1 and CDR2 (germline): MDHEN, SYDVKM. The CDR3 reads CASSFLPASGSTDTQYF. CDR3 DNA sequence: TGTGCCAGCAGTTTCCTCCCGGCTAGCGGGAGCACAGATACGCAGTATTTT.

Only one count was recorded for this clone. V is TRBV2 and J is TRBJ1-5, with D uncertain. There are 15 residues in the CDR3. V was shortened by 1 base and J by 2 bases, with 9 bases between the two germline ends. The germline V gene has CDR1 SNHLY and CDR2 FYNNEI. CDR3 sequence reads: CASSEGLGGNQPQHF. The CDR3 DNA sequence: TGTGCCAGCAGTGAAGGCCTGGGAGGCAATCAGCCCCAGCATTTT.

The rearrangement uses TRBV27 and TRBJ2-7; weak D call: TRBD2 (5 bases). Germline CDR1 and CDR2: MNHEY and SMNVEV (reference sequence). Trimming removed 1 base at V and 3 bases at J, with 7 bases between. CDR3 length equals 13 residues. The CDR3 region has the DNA TGTGCCAGCAGTTTATATCGGGGCTACGAGCAGTACTTC. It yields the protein CASSLYRGYEQYF.

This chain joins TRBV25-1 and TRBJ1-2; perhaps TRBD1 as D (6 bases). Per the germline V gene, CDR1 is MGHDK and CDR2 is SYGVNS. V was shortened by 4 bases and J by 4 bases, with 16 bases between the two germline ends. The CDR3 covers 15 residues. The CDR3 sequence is CASSGSRQVSYGYTF. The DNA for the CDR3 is TGTGCCAGCAGTGGGTCTCGACAGGTTTCCTATGGCTACACCTTC.

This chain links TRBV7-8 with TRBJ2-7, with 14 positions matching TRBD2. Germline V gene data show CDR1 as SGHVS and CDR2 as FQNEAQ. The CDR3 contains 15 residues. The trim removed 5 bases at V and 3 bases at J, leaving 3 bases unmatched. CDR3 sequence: CASSQGLAGDYEQYF. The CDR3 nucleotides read TGTGCCAGCAGCCAGGGACTAGCGGGGGACTACGAGCAGTACTTC.

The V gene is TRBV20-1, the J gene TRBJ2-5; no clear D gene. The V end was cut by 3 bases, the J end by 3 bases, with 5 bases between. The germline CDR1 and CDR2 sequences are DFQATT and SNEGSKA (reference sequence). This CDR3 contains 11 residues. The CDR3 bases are TGCAGTGCTAGTACAGAAGAGACCCAGTACTTC. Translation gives CSASTEETQYF.

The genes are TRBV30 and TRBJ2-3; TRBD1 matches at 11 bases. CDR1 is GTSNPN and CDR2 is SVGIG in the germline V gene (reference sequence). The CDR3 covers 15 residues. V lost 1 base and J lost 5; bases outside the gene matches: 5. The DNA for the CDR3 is TGTGCCTGGAGTGACGGACAGGGGGCAGGAGATACGCAGTATTTT. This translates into CAWSDGQGAGDTQYF.

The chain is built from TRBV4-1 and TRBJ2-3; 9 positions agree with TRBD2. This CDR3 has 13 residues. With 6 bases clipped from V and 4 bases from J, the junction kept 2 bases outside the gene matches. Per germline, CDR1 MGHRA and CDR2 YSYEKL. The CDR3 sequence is CASRAGGADTQYF. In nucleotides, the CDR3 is TGCGCCAGCAGAGCGGGGGGAGCAGATACGCAGTATTTT.

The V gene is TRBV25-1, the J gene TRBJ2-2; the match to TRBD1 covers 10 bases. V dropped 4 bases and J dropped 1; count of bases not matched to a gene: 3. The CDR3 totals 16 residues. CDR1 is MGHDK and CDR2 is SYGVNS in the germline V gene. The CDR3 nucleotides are TGTGCCAGCAGTGCGAGGACAGGGGGGAACACCGGGGAGCTGTTTTTT. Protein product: CASSARTGGNTGELFF.

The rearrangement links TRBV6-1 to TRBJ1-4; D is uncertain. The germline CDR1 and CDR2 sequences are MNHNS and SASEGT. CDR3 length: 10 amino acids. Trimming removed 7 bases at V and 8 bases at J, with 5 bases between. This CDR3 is CASTGEKLFF. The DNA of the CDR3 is TGTGCCAGCACGGGGGAAAAACTGTTTTTT.